This T cell receptor (beta chain) was documented in a study of Tregs in tolerant kidney transplant recipients. The V gene's germline CDR1 is SGHTA and CDR2 FQGNSA. The junction had 11 bases not matched to a gene; V was cut back by 5 bases and J by 6 bases. The CDR3 extends over 15 amino acids. Here immunoSEQ multiplex PCR was the method, and the copy in TCRdb shows in-frame clones only, minus some. The repertoire holds about 240,000 clones, with 84% as singletons. V gene TRBV7-2 combines with J gene TRBJ2-5; 8 bases are a match to TRBD2. The sequence came from a human donor in good health. The material sequenced was CD4+ T cells from blood. The CDR3 DNA reads as TGTGCCAGCAGCGAGAGCGGGGGCTATGGCAAGACCCAGTACTTC. Translating gives CASSESGGYGKTQYF.